This T cell receptor beta chain was found in a study of blood T cell repertoires in COVID-19. Study information: Donors in the United States, Italy and Spain gave samples during acute or convalescent COVID-19.

TCRdb's table, derived via immunoSEQ multiplex PCR, lists solely in-frame clones and lacks some. The sample lists 110,000 to 150,000 clones, around 80% occurring once. The participants were between about 18 and 90 years old and came from under 25 US areas. Cohort allocation depended upon clinical history that participants reported. Symptom resolution, clearance, or two negative PCRs marked the recovered donors of Cohort 3. Germline V lookup: CDR1 SQVTM, CDR2 ANQGSEA. V lost 3 bases to trimming and J lost 6 bases, with 11 bases between them. The CDR3 is 12 residues long. The receptor's source is a woman in her fifties or sixties who had recovered from COVID-19. The sequenced sample was PBMCs or T cells enriched from blood (not recorded which). The genes are TRBV29-1 and TRBJ1-2; D not certain. The CDR3: CSVERHGNGYTF. CDR3 DNA sequence: TGCAGCGTTGAGAGGCACGGAAATGGCTACACCTTC. Full variable domain (missing parts from reference TRBV29-1 and TRBJ1-2): SAVISQKPSRDICQRGTSLTIQCQVDSQVTMMFWYRQQPGQSLTLIATANQGSEATYESGFVIDKFPISRPNLTFSTLTVSNMSPEDSSIYLCSVERHGNGYTFGSGTRLTVV.